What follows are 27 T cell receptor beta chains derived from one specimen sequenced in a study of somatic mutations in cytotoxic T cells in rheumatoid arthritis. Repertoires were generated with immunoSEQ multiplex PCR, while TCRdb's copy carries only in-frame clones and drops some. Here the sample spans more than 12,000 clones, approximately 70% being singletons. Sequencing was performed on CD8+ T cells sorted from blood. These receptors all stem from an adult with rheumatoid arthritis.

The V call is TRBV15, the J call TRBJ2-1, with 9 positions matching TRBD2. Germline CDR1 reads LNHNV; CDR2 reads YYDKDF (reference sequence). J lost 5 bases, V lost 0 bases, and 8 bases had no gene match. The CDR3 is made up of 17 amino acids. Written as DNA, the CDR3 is TGTGCCACCAGCAGAGATCTAGTAGCGGGGGTCGACAATGAGCAGTTCTTC. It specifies CATSRDLVAGVDNEQFF.

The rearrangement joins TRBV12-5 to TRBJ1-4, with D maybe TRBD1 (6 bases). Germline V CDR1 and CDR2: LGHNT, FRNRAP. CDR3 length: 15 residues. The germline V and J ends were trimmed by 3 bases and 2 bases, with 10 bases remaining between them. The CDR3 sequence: CASGFTGRTNEKLFF. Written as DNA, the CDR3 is TGTGCTAGTGGTTTTACAGGGAGGACTAATGAAAAACTGTTTTTT.

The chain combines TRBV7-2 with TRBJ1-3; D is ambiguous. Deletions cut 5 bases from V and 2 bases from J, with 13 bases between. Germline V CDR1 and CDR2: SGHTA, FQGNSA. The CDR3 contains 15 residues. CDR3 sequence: CASSPWALAGNTIYF. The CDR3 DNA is TGTGCCAGCAGCCCGTGGGCCCTAGCTGGAAACACCATATATTTT. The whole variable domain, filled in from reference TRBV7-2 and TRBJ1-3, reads GAGVSQSPSNKVTEKGKDVELRCDPISGHTALYWYRQSLGQGLEFLIYFQGNSAPDKSGLPSDRFSAERTGGSVSTLTIQRTQQEDSAVYLCASSPWALAGNTIYFGEGSWLTVV.

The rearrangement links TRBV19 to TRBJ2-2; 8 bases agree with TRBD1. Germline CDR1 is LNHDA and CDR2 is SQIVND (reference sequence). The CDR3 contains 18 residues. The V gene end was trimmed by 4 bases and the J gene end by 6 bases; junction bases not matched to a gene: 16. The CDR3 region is CASSRGSTGTGFSGELFF. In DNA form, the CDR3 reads TGTGCCAGTAGTAGGGGATCAACCGGGACAGGTTTTTCCGGGGAGCTGTTTTTT.

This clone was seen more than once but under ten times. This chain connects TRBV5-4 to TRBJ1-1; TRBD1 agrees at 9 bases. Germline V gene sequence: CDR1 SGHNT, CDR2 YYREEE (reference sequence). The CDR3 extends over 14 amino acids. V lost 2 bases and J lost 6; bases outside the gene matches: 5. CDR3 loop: CASSFGQGRAEAFF. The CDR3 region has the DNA TGTGCCAGCAGCTTTGGACAGGGGAGGGCTGAAGCTTTCTTT.

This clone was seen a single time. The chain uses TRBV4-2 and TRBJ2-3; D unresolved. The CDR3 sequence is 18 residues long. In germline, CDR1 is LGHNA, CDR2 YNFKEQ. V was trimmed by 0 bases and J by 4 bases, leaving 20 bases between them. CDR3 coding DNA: TGTGCCAGCAGCCAAGATTGGAGCCTAGTGGGTACGTCAGATACGCAGTATTTT. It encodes CASSQDWSLVGTSDTQYF.

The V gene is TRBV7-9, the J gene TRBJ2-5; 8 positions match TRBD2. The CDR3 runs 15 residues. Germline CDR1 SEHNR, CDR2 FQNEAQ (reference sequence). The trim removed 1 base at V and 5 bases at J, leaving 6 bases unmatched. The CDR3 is CASSLGAGGVETQYF. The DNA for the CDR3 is TGTGCCAGCAGCTTAGGTGCGGGGGGCGTGGAGACCCAGTACTTC. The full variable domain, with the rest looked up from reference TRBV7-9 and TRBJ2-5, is DTGVSQNPRHKITKRGQNVTFRCDPISEHNRLYWYRQTLGQGPEFLTYFQNEAQLEKSRLLSDRFSAERPKGSFSTLEIQRTEQGDSAMYLCASSLGAGGVETQYFGPGTRLLVL.

CDR3 sequence: CASSWGIGSGANVLTF. Here the CDR3 DNA reads TGTGCCAGTAGTTGGGGGATCGGTTCTGGGGCCAACGTCCTGACTTTC. The chain has TRBV19 and TRBJ2-6; possibly TRBD1 or TRBD2 for D (5 bases each). The CDR3 is 16 residues long. The germline V and J ends were trimmed by 5 bases and 1 base, with 12 bases remaining between them. Germline CDR1 LNHDA, CDR2 SQIVND (reference sequence).

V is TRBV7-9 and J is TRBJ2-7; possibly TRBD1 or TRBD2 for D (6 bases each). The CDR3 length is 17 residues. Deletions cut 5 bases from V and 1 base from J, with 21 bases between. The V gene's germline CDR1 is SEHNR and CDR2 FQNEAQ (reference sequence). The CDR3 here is CASSLGGPEYLSYEQYF. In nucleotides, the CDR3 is TGTGCCAGCAGCCTAGGGGGGCCAGAATATCTATCCTACGAGCAGTACTTC.

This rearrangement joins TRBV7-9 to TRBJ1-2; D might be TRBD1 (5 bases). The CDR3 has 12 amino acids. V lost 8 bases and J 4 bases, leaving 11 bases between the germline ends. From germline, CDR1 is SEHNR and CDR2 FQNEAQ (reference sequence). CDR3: CASDPGTYGYTF. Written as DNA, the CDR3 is TGTGCCAGCGACCCGGGGACCTATGGCTACACCTTC. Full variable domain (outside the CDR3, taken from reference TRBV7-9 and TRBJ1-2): DTGVSQNPRHKITKRGQNVTFRCDPISEHNRLYWYRQTLGQGPEFLTYFQNEAQLEKSRLLSDRFSAERPKGSFSTLEIQRTEQGDSAMYLCASDPGTYGYTFGSGTRLTVV.

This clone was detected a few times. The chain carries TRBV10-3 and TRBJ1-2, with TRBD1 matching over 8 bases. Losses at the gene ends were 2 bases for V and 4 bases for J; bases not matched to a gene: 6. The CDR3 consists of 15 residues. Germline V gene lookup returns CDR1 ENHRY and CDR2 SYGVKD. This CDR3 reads CAISEIRDRRYGYTF. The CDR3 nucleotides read TGTGCCATCAGTGAGATCCGGGACAGGCGCTATGGCTACACCTTC.

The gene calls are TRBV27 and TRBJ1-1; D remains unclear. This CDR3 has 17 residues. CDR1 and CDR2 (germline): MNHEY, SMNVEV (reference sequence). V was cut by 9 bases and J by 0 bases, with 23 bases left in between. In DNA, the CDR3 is TGTGCCAGTTACCCCGCTGCCGCTTATTTCATGAACACTGAAGCTTTCTTT. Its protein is CASYPAAAYFMNTEAFF.

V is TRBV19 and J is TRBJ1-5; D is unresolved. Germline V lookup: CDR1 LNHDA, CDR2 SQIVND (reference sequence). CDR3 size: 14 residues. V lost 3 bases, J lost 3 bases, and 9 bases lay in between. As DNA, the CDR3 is TGTGCCAGTAGTATGTGGGAAAACAATCAGCCCCAGCATTTT. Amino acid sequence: CASSMWENNQPQHF.

The CDR3, as DNA: TGTGCCAGCAGCGGAGGGGACAGCTTCAATCAGCCCCAGCATTTT. Protein product: CASSGGDSFNQPQHF. The chain recombines TRBV9 with TRBJ1-5; 7 nucleotides align to TRBD1. The CDR3 extends over 15 amino acids. Trimming took 3 bases from V and 3 from J; bases not matched to a gene: 6. Germline-derived CDR1 and CDR2 are SGDLS and YYNGEE.

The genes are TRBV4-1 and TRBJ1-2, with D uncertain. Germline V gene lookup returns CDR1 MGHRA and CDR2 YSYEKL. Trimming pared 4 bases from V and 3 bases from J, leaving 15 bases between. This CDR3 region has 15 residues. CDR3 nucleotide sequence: TGCGCCAGCAGCCCACAAAATATTCGAGACTATGGCTACACCTTC. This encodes CASSPQNIRDYGYTF.

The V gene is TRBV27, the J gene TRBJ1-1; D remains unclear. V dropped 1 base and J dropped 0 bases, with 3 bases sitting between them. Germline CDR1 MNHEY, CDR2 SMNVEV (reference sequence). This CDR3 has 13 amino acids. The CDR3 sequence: CASSLWLNTEAFF. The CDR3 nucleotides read TGTGCCAGCAGTTTATGGTTGAACACTGAAGCTTTCTTT.

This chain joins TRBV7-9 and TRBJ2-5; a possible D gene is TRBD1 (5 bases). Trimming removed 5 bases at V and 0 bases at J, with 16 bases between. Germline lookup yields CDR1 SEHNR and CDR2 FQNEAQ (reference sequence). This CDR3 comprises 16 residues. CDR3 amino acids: CASSLGWGEYQETQYF. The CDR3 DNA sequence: TGTGCCAGCAGCCTGGGGTGGGGCGAGTACCAAGAGACCCAGTACTTC.

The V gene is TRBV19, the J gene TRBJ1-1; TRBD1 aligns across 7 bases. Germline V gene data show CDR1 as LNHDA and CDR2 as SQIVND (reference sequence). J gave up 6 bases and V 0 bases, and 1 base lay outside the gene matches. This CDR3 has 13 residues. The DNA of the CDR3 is TGTGCCAGTAGTATAGATGGGACAGCTGAAGCTTTCTTT. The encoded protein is CASSIDGTAEAFF.

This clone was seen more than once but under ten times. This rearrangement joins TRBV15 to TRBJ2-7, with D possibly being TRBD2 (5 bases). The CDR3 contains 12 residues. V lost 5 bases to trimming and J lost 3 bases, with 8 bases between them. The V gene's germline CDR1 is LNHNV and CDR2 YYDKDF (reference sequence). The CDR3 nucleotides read TGTGCCACCAGCTCGGGGTTCTACGAGCAGTACTTC. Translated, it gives CATSSGFYEQYF.

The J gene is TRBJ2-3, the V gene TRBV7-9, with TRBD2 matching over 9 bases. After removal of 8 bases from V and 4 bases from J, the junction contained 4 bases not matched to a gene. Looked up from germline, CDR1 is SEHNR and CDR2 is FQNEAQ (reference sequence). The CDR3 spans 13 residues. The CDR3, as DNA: TGTGCCAGCGTAGCGGGGGCCCCAGATACGCAGTATTTT. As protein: CASVAGAPDTQYF.

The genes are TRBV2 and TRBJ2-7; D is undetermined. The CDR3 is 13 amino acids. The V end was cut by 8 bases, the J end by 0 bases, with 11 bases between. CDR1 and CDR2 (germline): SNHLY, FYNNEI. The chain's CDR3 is CASGLKGSYEQYF. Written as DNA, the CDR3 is TGTGCCAGCGGCTTAAAAGGCTCCTACGAGCAGTACTTC.

Here the CDR3 reads CASSEFIGTGDPDTQYF. CDR3 DNA: TGTGCCAGCAGTGAATTTATAGGGACAGGGGATCCCGATACGCAGTATTTT. The chain has TRBV6-1 and TRBJ2-3; 10 positions agree with TRBD1. This CDR3 has 17 amino acids. Per germline, CDR1 MNHNS and CDR2 SASEGT. V lost 2 bases, J lost 6 bases, and 11 bases stayed unmatched.

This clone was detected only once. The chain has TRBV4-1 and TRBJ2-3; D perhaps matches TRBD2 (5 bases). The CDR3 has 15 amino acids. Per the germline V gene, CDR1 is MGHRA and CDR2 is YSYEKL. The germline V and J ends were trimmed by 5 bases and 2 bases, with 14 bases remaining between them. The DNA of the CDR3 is TGCGCCAGCAGCAAGACTGACTACCCCACAGATACGCAGTATTTT. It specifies CASSKTDYPTDTQYF.

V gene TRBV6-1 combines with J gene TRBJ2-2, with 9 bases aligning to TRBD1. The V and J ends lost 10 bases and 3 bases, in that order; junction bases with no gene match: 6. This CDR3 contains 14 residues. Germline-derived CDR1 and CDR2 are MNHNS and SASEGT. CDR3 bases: TGTGCCACCGAGGACAGGGGATACACCGGGGAGCTGTTTTTT. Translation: CATEDRGYTGELFF.

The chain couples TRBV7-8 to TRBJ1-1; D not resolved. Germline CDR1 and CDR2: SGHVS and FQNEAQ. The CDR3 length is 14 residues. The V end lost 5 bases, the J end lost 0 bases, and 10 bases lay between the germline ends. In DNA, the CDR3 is TGTGCCAGCAGCCGTTGGCAGATGAACACTGAAGCTTTCTTT. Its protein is CASSRWQMNTEAFF.

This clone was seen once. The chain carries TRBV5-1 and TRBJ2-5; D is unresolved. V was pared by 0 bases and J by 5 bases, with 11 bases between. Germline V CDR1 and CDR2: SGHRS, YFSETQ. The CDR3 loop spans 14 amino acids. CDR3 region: CASSLDPAEETQYF. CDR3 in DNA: TGCGCCAGCAGCTTGGACCCAGCAGAGGAGACCCAGTACTTC.

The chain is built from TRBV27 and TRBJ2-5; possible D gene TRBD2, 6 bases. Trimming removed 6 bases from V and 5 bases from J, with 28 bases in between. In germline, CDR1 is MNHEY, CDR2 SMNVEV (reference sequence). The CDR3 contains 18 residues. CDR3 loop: CASSPQVATINGGETQYF. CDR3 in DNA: TGTGCCAGCAGCCCCCAGGTAGCGACGATCAATGGGGGGGAGACCCAGTACTTC.